These 20 T cell receptor beta chains came from one sample sequenced in a study of cytomegalovirus exposure and HLA in healthy donors. Researchers ran the PCR with 60 Vbeta and 13 Jbeta primers. This table comes from immunoSEQ multiplex PCR, and its TCRdb copy is limited to in-frame clones, with some not included. The table records about 140,000 clones, about three quarters of them present only once. Sequenced material: PBMCs. These receptor sequences come from a human donor in good health.

The chain combines TRBV6-1 with TRBJ2-7, with D possibly being TRBD2 (5 bases). Germline CDR1 reads MNHNS; CDR2 reads SASEGT. The length of the CDR3 is 13 residues. With 2 bases removed from V and 5 bases from J, the gap between germline ends came to 10 bases. The CDR3 sequence: CASSEIAGDEQYF. As DNA, the CDR3 is TGTGCCAGCAGTGAAATCGCCGGGGACGAGCAGTACTTC.

The chain is built from TRBV28 and TRBJ2-3; 10 bases match TRBD1. The CDR3 is 18 amino acids. From germline, CDR1 is MDHEN and CDR2 SYDVKM. Trimming took 6 bases from V and 2 from J; bases not matched to a gene: 14. The CDR3 DNA reads as TGTGCCAGCAGCTTTCCGGGACAGGGGCCGCTTCACACAGATACGCAGTATTTT. The encoded protein is CASSFPGQGPLHTDTQYF.

The sample holds a few counts of this clone. CDR3 amino acids: CASSWSETSGTNEQFF. CDR3 DNA sequence: TGCGCCAGCAGCTGGTCGGAGACTAGCGGAACCAATGAGCAGTTCTTC. The chain links TRBV5-1 to TRBJ2-1, with 9 bases aligning to TRBD2. J gave up 6 bases and V 3 bases, and 10 bases lay outside the gene matches. CDR3 size: 16 residues. Germline CDR1 is SGHRS and CDR2 is YFSETQ.

This chain uses TRBV28 with TRBJ2-1; TRBD1 matches at 10 bases. The CDR3 spans 18 residues. J lost 4 bases, V lost 4 bases, and 13 bases had no gene match. The germline V gene encodes CDR1 MDHEN and CDR2 SYDVKM. Here the CDR3 DNA reads TGTGCCAGCAGTTCCACCGGAGGGACAGGGGCTCCTTACAATGAGCAGTTCTTC. This translates into CASSSTGGTGAPYNEQFF.

The genes are TRBV7-9 and TRBJ2-5; 12 nucleotides match TRBD2. V shed 7 bases and J 2 bases; nucleotides not matched to a gene: 5. The CDR3 extends over 15 amino acids. In germline, CDR1 is SEHNR, CDR2 FQNEAQ (reference sequence). DNA of the CDR3: TGTGCCAGCACCAGGACTAGCGGGGTTCAAGAGACCCAGTACTTC. It codes for CASTRTSGVQETQYF.

J is TRBJ1-2 and V is TRBV6-5; D perhaps matches TRBD1 (6 bases). The CDR3 contains 13 residues. V was clipped by 6 bases and J by 2 bases, with 10 bases between them. Germline values: CDR1 MNHEY, CDR2 SVGAGI. The CDR3 DNA reads TGTGCCAGCAGCAGGGACATAAACTATGGCTACACCTTC. Translation: CASSRDINYGYTF.

This clone was observed a single time. The rearrangement links TRBV4-1 to TRBJ2-1; D possibly corresponds to TRBD2 (6 bases). Trimming shortened V by 0 bases and J by 4 bases, and 10 bases separated the two germline ends. CDR1 and CDR2 (germline): MGHRA, YSYEKL. This CDR3 spans 15 amino acids. In DNA form, the CDR3 reads TGCGCCAGCAGCCAAGATGGGACTGAATACAATGAGCAGTTCTTC. Translated: CASSQDGTEYNEQFF.

In its sample, this clone was seen once. The J gene is TRBJ1-5, the V gene TRBV19; D not resolved. Per germline, CDR1 LNHDA and CDR2 SQIVND (reference sequence). The CDR3 length is 14 residues. The V end lost 4 bases, the J end lost 3 bases, and 10 bases lay between the germline ends. Written as DNA, the CDR3 is TGTGCCAGTAGTACCCGAGATAACAATCAGCCCCAGCATTTT. The encoded protein is CASSTRDNNQPQHF.

V usage is TRBV6-5 and J usage is TRBJ1-1, with D possibly being TRBD1 (6 bases). Germline assignment: CDR1 MNHEY and CDR2 SVGAGI. Deletions cut 0 bases from V and 11 bases from J, with 7 bases between. The CDR3 runs to 11 residues. CDR3 sequence reads: CASSYSGAAFF. CDR3 bases: TGTGCCAGCAGTTACTCGGGGGCCGCTTTCTTT.

The chain is built from TRBV18 and TRBJ1-5, with 7 bases lining up with TRBD1. The trim removed 6 bases at V and 4 bases at J, leaving 9 bases unmatched. Germline values: CDR1 KGHSH, CDR2 LQKENI. The CDR3 loop spans 15 amino acids. The CDR3 protein is CASSLTGQLNQPQHF. The CDR3 region has the DNA TGTGCCAGCTCCCTGACGGGACAGTTAAATCAGCCCCAGCATTTT.

This CDR3 is CASSWRRTDTQYF. Written as DNA, the CDR3 is TGTGCCAGCAGTTGGAGGAGGACAGATACGCAGTATTTT. The chain links TRBV6-1 to TRBJ2-3; possible D gene TRBD2, 5 bases. CDR1 is MNHNS and CDR2 is SASEGT in the germline V gene. With 5 bases removed from V and 3 bases from J, the gap between germline ends came to 9 bases. CDR3 size: 13 residues.

The chain recombines TRBV9 with TRBJ1-4, with a tentative D call TRBD1 (6 bases). This CDR3 contains 14 residues. The germline gives CDR1 SGDLS, CDR2 YYNGEE. Trimming cost V 3 bases and J 13 bases, with 19 bases left between them. CDR3: CASSESPTGRGLFF. In DNA form, the CDR3 reads TGTGCCAGCAGCGAGTCTCCGACAGGCCGGGGACTGTTTTTT.

This chain uses TRBV7-2 with TRBJ2-3; the D gene is possibly TRBD2 (5 bases). The V gene lost 5 bases and the J gene lost 4 bases, with 7 bases spanning the gap. Germline-derived CDR1 and CDR2 are SGHTA and FQGNSA. The CDR3 covers 12 residues. The CDR3, as DNA: TGTGCCAGCAGCCCGGACTCAGATACGCAGTATTTT. Encoded protein: CASSPDSDTQYF.

The rearrangement joins TRBV7-8 to TRBJ1-1; TRBD1 matches 8 bases. This CDR3 has 17 amino acids. Germline CDR1 and CDR2: SGHVS and FQNEAQ. V shed 2 bases and J 5 bases; nucleotides not matched to a gene: 13. This CDR3 reads CASSLRTRDRWETEAFF. The CDR3 region has the DNA TGTGCCAGCAGCTTACGAACACGGGACAGGTGGGAGACTGAAGCTTTCTTT.

This clone was seen a few times. The chain joins TRBV6-1 to TRBJ1-1; D might be TRBD1 (5 bases). The CDR3 sequence is 12 residues long. Trimming left V 7 bases short and J 0 bases short, with 6 bases between. Germline assignment: CDR1 MNHNS and CDR2 SASEGT. The CDR3 region has the DNA TGTGCCAGCACCAGGGTGAACACTGAAGCTTTCTTT. Amino acids: CASTRVNTEAFF.

This clone has just a few counts. V and J are TRBV2 and TRBJ2-7; 11 bases align to TRBD2. CDR3 size: 15 residues. Per germline, CDR1 SNHLY and CDR2 FYNNEI. Trimming took 6 bases from V and 2 from J; bases not matched to a gene: 6. The DNA for the CDR3 is TGTGCCAGCAGGGGGGGACTAGCGGTGACCTACGAGCAGTACTTC. The encoded protein is CASRGGLAVTYEQYF.

This clone was recorded a few times. The CDR3 nucleotides read TGTGCCAGCAGTGAACAGGGGGAGCAGTACTTC. Translated, it gives CASSEQGEQYF. This chain links TRBV6-1 with TRBJ2-7; D possibly corresponds to TRBD1 (6 bases). Germline V gene lookup returns CDR1 MNHNS and CDR2 SASEGT. Deletions cut 2 bases from V and 7 bases from J, with 6 bases between. The CDR3 totals 11 residues.

The chain couples TRBV7-8 to TRBJ1-2, with a tentative D call TRBD1 (5 bases). Trimming took off 2 bases at V and 6 bases at J, with 13 bases between the two ends. Germline CDR1 is SGHVS and CDR2 is FQNEAQ. CDR3 length: 14 amino acids. The CDR3 loop reads CASSLRSRADGYTF. Written as DNA, the CDR3 is TGTGCCAGCAGCTTACGGAGCAGGGCTGATGGCTACACCTTC.

This clone came up a few times. V usage is TRBV27 and J usage is TRBJ1-3; the match to TRBD1 covers 7 bases. Per the germline V gene, CDR1 is MNHEY and CDR2 is SMNVEV (reference sequence). This CDR3 spans 15 amino acids. Unmatched junction bases numbered 4, after V lost 3 bases and J lost 2 bases. This chain's CDR3 is CASSLVGTAGNTIYF. Here the CDR3 DNA reads TGTGCCAGCAGTTTGGTAGGGACAGCTGGAAACACCATATATTTT.

This clone was picked up one time. The rearrangement links TRBV25-1 to TRBJ2-1, with D possibly matching TRBD1 (6 bases). The germline V gene encodes CDR1 MGHDK and CDR2 SYGVNS. V was shortened by 4 bases and J by 10 bases, with 14 bases between the two germline ends. The CDR3 length is 13 residues. The CDR3 reads CASSATGFREQFF. CDR3 sequence (DNA): TGTGCCAGCAGTGCCACAGGGTTCCGCGAGCAGTTCTTC.